This TCR beta chain was recorded in a study of T-cell memory formation after mild COVID-19. Study results and limitations: While clones contracting from day 15 to 85 were balanced between CD4 and CD8, later expanders leaned CD4+.

The CDR3 extends over 16 amino acids. Germline assignment: CDR1 SGHRS and CDR2 YFSETQ. V shed 0 bases and J 4 bases; nucleotides not matched to a gene: 3. With constant-segment primers, 5'RACE yielded cDNA libraries of TCR alpha and TCR beta that carried sample barcodes and UMIs. TCRdb reprocessed the 5' RACE reads via MiXCR and lists one record per CDR3 protein. The sample lists 150,000 to 200,000 distinct CDR3 sequences; about 14% were seen once. Concerning this clonotype itself: As yet, its antigen is unknown.

This chain links TRBV5-1 with TRBJ2-1, with 11 bases identical to TRBD2. The source of this sequence is an adult woman who had mild COVID-19 (a few samples of this study predate the infection). Cell type and time point are not known. Input material: PBMCs or a T cell subset sorted from them (not recorded which). This CDR3 reads CASSLAGTSGYNEQFF. The DNA of the CDR3 is TGCGCCAGCAGCTTGGCCGGGACTAGCGGTTACAATGAGCAGTTCTTC.